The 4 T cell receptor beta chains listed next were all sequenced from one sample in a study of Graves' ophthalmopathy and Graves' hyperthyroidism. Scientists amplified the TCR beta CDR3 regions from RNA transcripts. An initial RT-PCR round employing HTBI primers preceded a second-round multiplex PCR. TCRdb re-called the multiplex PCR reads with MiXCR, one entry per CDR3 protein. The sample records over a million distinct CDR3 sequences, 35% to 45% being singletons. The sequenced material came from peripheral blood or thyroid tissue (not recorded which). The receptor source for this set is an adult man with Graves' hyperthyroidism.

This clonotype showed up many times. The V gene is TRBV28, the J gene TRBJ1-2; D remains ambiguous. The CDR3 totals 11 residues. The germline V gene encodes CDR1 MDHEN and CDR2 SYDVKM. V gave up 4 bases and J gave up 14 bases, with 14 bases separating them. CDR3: CASSSSGRETF. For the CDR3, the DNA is TGTGCCAGCAGTTCTTCCGGGAGAGAAACCTTC.

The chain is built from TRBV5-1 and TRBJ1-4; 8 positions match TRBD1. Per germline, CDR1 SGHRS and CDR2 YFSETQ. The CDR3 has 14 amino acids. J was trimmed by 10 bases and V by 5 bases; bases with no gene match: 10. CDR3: CASRTGTGHGKLFF. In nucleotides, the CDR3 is TGCGCCAGCAGGACCGGGACAGGCCATGGAAAACTGTTTTTT.

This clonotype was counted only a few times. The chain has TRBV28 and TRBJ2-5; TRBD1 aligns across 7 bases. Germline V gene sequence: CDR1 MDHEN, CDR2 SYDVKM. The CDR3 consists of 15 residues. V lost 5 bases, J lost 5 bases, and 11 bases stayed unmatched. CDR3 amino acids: CASSDTGFRGETQYF. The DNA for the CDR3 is TGTGCCAGCAGTGACACCGGGTTCAGGGGGGAGACCCAGTACTTC.

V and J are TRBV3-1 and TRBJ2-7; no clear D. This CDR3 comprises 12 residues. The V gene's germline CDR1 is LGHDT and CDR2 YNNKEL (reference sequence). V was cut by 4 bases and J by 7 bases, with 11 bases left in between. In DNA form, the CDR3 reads TGTGCCAGCAGCCTGGTAACTACAGAGCAGTACTTC. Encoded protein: CASSLVTTEQYF.